The source of this T cell receptor (beta chain) is a study of T cell changes during pregnancy in multiple sclerosis. This clone was recorded only once. The CDR3 consists of 17 residues. Trimming cost V 4 bases and J 6 bases; bases outside gene matches: 11. Germline V CDR1 and CDR2: SGHNT, YYREEE (reference sequence). TCRdb keeps only in-frame clones here, not all; method: immunoSEQ multiplex PCR. The table shows over 30,000 clones, with approximately 91% occurring only once. The starting material was CD4+ T cells from peripheral blood mononuclear cells, obtained in the third trimester of pregnancy. V is TRBV5-4 and J is TRBJ2-3; 13 bases are a match to TRBD2. This receptor was identified in a female donor in good health, enrolled as a control in a pregnancy study. Here the CDR3 DNA reads TGTGCCAGCAGCGCCTTAAAACTAGCGGGGGGGCGGGATACGCAGTATTTT. Amino acids: CASSALKLAGGRDTQYF.